The clone carrying this T cell receptor beta chain was seen many times. Its antigen is as yet unknown. J was trimmed by 5 bases and V by 2 bases; bases with no gene match: 2. Germline V gene data show CDR1 as SGHTA and CDR2 as FQGNSA. This CDR3 has 14 amino acids. This record belongs to a study of CD8 T cells in ankylosing spondylitis. Overall study results and limits: Significant enrichment of disease-linked clones was reported in matched ankylosing spondylitis synovial fluid. It appeared that ankylosing spondylitis blood was characterized by a TCR beta motif of under ten highly homologous variants.

Libraries of TCR beta came from quantitative 5'-RACE with molecular barcodes. In TCRdb, the 5' RACE reads were re-called with MiXCR into one record per CDR3 protein. The data hold under 150,000 distinct CDR3 sequences, with 9.3% observed a single time. This TCR was sampled from a male donor with ankylosing spondylitis or in good health (not recorded which). Sequenced sample: blood, either unsorted or a sorted T cell fraction (not recorded which). The V call is TRBV7-2, the J call TRBJ2-4; the match to TRBD2 covers 8 bases. CDR3 nucleotide sequence: TGTGCCAGCAGCTTACAGCGGGGGCAAAACATTCAGTACTTC. It encodes CASSLQRGQNIQYF.